This TCR beta chain was documented in a study of blood T cell repertoires in COVID-19. Turning to the study itself: Acute and convalescent COVID-19 specimens originated in the United States, Italy and Spain.

This clone was recorded a few times. The repertoire was sequenced with immunoSEQ multiplex PCR; TCRdb's copy has only in-frame clones and lacks some. The table has some 76,000 clones, roughly nine tenths seen once. This clonotype was sampled from a man older than 75 in a cohort sampled during active COVID-19. Specimen: peripheral blood.

CDR3 nucleotide sequence: TGTGCCAGCAGCCCGGGACAGACTAACTATGGCTACACCTTC. The encoded protein is CASSPGQTNYGYTF. The V gene is TRBV5-6, the J gene TRBJ1-2, with 7 bases aligning to TRBD1. V trimming: 4 bases; J trimming: 0 bases; junction bases outside the gene matches: 3. The CDR3 covers 14 residues. CDR1 is SGHDT, CDR2 YYEEEE, per germline.